The clone carrying this T cell receptor (beta chain) appeared once. The sample is drawn from a study of blood T cell repertoires in COVID-19. About the study: Italy, Spain and the United States were the sources of the convalescent and acute COVID-19 samples.

In the original processing: Researchers report that nucleated cell counts were estimated from reference gene primer amplification. Using immunoSEQ multiplex PCR, the repertoire was profiled, and TCRdb retains in-frame clones only, with some absent. That table gives V, J and clone size, and the DNA gave D and trimming. Here the sample spans some 99,000 clones, around 81% being singletons. Germline V gene lookup returns CDR1 MNHEY and CDR2 SVGAGI. Trimming cost V 7 bases and J 5 bases, with 20 bases left between them. This CDR3 has 15 residues. The sample consisted of peripheral blood. This TCR was recovered from a human donor in a cohort sampled during active or convalescent COVID-19. The rearrangement joins TRBV6-5 to TRBJ2-5, with D possibly matching TRBD2 (7 bases). The CDR3 spells CASNRIGGGAETQYF. In nucleotides, the CDR3 is TGTGCCAGCAACCGGATAGGGGGGGGCGCGGAGACCCAGTACTTC.